A selection of T cell receptor beta chains follows, all from one sample in a study of early T cells in non-severe SARS-CoV-2 infection. TCRdb reprocessed the 5' RACE reads with MiXCR, giving one entry per CDR3 protein. The sample holds 74,000 or so distinct CDR3 sequences; around 13% are singletons and the top ten take 1% to 1.4%. The sequenced sample was whole blood. The receptors derive from an adult who was a healthcare worker with PCR-confirmed SARS-CoV-2 infection or an uninfected control (not recorded which). CDR3s include the opening cysteine and the closing phenylalanine or tryptophan.

J	V	CDR3
TRBJ1-3	TRBV12-3/TRBV12-4	CASSFDWGSGNTIYF
TRBJ1-5	TRBV6-1	CASSRREVLSNQPQHF
TRBJ2-1	TRBV12-3/TRBV12-4	CASSFNWRTSSINEQFF
TRBJ1-1	TRBV6-1	CASSEIAGDTEAFF
TRBJ1-5	TRBV19	CASTTLRQGNQPQHF
TRBJ2-7	TRBV20-1	CSAHRDATYEQYF
TRBJ1-5	TRBV28	CASSVTFKVNQPQHF
TRBJ1-4	TRBV7-2	CASSSAGTEKKLFF
TRBJ2-5	TRBV6-2/TRBV6-3	CASSSLVGETQYF
TRBJ2-3	TRBV5-4	CASSEGNLISSDTQYF
TRBJ2-1	TRBV29-1	CSVESLAGDEQFF
TRBJ2-1	TRBV11-2	CASLGGNEQFF
TRBJ1-4	TRBV5-6	CASSVDTQNEKLFF
TRBJ2-5	TRBV7-9	CASSLLDSQETQYF
TRBJ2-2	TRBV5-8	CASSPVVPITGGVFTGELFF
TRBJ2-7	TRBV4-3	CASSQSAERTYEQYF
TRBJ2-7	TRBV5-1	CASSFHPRGRVNEQYF
TRBJ1-2	TRBV28	CASSLVDLRGGYTF
TRBJ2-1	TRBV28	CASRLQTSTFYNEQFF
TRBJ1-1	TRBV7-2	CASSLDKNTEAFF
TRBJ2-3	TRBV29-1	CSVVPNREKSGRPYTDTQYF
TRBJ2-1	TRBV19	CASSIDSTSGGNEQFF
TRBJ2-3	TRBV2	CASVGADTQYF
TRBJ1-5	TRBV28	CASSSGAQHF
TRBJ1-4	TRBV7-9	CASSLGTLTTNEKLFF
TRBJ1-4	TRBV28	CASSTPGTTEKLFF
TRBJ1-4	TRBV4-3	CASSHRVERSNEKLFF
TRBJ2-7	TRBV28	CASSPPGQYYEQYF
TRBJ1-2	TRBV7-9	CASSLLESYGYTF
TRBJ1-2	TRBV5-5	CASSSAMDPYGYTF
TRBJ2-7	TRBV4-1	CASSQDGGPTYEQYF
TRBJ2-7	TRBV11-2	CASSLEGTPEQYF
TRBJ1-4	TRBV7-2	CASSSGTVEEKLFF
TRBJ1-2	TRBV9	CASSRSANYGYTF
TRBJ2-7	TRBV7-2	CASSPKGLAGGQVQYEQYF
TRBJ2-4	TRBV30	CAWSLAGGAKNIQYF
TRBJ2-1	TRBV7-2	CASRLPLSGSNEQFF
TRBJ1-5	TRBV7-2	CASSLRDGGNQPQHF